The 13 T cell receptor beta chains below all came from one sample that was sequenced in a study of T cells in Graves' hyperthyroidism and ophthalmopathy. Regions amplified from RNA transcripts were the TCR beta CDR3 regions. The TCR CDR3 first-round RT-PCR relied on the HTBI primer set. TCRdb re-called the multiplex PCR reads through MiXCR, storing one row per CDR3 protein. The sample includes about 250,000 distinct CDR3 sequences, roughly 15% of them seen just once. The sample was blood. All receptors come from a woman aged 50 to 60 with Graves' hyperthyroidism that later progressed to Graves' ophthalmopathy.

There are many counts of this clonotype. V gene TRBV9 combines with J gene TRBJ2-6; D remains unclear. Trimming removed 1 base at V and 1 base at J, with 3 bases between. CDR1 and CDR2 (germline): SGDLS, YYNGEE. CDR3 length: 14 residues. CDR3 protein: CASSVNSGANVLTF. The DNA of the CDR3 is TGTGCCAGCAGCGTAAATTCTGGGGCCAACGTCCTGACTTTC.

This clonotype was observed at least ten times. This chain uses TRBV6-2 or TRBV6-3 with TRBJ1-1; the D is unclear. The V end lost 4 bases, the J end lost 1 base, and 13 bases lay between the germline ends. Per germline, CDR1 MNHEY and CDR2 SVGEGT. There are 15 residues in the CDR3. The CDR3 sequence is CASSFRVARNTEAFF. The CDR3 coding sequence is TGTGCCAGCAGTTTCCGGGTCGCTCGGAACACTGAAGCTTTCTTT.

Points on this clonotype: This clone may be a read error of a much larger clone one base away. The chain's CDR3 is CAGSYPYGGVEETQYF. CDR3 DNA sequence: TGTGCCGGCAGCTACCCATATGGGGGAGTCGAGGAGACCCAGTACTTC. The V and J genes are TRBV7-9 and TRBJ2-5; TRBD1 or TRBD2 may be the D gene (5 bases each). From germline, CDR1 is SEHNR and CDR2 FQNEAQ (reference sequence). The CDR3 runs to 16 residues.

This clonotype was picked up many times. The chain is built from TRBV6-1 and TRBJ2-7, with 10 bases that match TRBD1. Germline-derived CDR1 and CDR2 are MNHNS and SASEGT. The J segment lost 4 bases and the V segment lost 0 bases, leaving 21 bases of the junction unmatched. The CDR3 consists of 21 residues. The CDR3 loop is CASSEALRTLYRDRGPYEQYF. The CDR3 bases are TGTGCCAGCAGTGAAGCTCTTCGAACCTTGTACCGGGACAGGGGACCTTACGAGCAGTACTTC.

Note on this clonotype: A read error may be the cause here, since a much bigger clone is one base away. Because it lacks the conserved phenylalanine or tryptophan at the end, this CDR3 is likely a read error. The genes are TRBV11-2 and TRBJ2-4, with D tentatively TRBD2 (6 bases). The CDR3 sequence is 15 residues long. Germline CDR1 and CDR2: SGHAT and FQNNGV. V lost 1 base and J lost 6, with 13 bases in between. The CDR3 DNA follows: TGTGCCAGCAGCTTAGTACGGATGGGGGGAAACATTCAGTACCTC. Translated: CASSLVRMGGNIQYL.

This clonotype showed up many times. The rearrangement links TRBV2 to TRBJ1-2; D not resolved. The germline V gene encodes CDR1 SNHLY and CDR2 FYNNEI. Trimming took 10 bases from V and 5 from J, leaving 17 bases between them. The CDR3 runs 13 residues. The CDR3 protein is CAILSTSLYGYTF. In nucleotides, the CDR3 is TGTGCCATCTTGTCGACAAGTCTATATGGCTACACCTTC.

As regards this clonotype: At one end the junction does not follow the germline gene, possibly because of a read error. J is TRBJ2-2 and V is TRBV28; unclear D gene. The CDR3 has 12 amino acids. Germline V gives CDR1 MDHEN, CDR2 SYDVKM. DNA for the CDR3: TGTGTCAGCAGTTTATTCGGTGGGGAGCTGTTTTTT. Amino acids: CVSSLFGGELFF.

This clonotype has only one observation. The chain couples TRBV12-3 or TRBV12-4 to TRBJ1-1, with D possibly being TRBD1 (5 bases). This CDR3 spans 12 amino acids. The V end lost 3 bases, the J end lost 7 bases, and 9 bases lay between the germline ends. The CDR3 coding sequence is TGTGCCAGCAGTTTGATGGGGGGTGAAGCTTTCTTT. It codes for CASSLMGGEAFF.

The rearrangement joins TRBV10-2 to TRBJ1-2; no definite D call. The CDR3 is 15 residues long. Germline CDR1 WSHSY, CDR2 SAAADI. Trimming removed 2 bases from V and 7 bases from J, with 17 bases in between. Here the CDR3 reads CASSEVAAPMSGYTF. The CDR3 nucleotides are TGCGCCAGCAGTGAGGTGGCGGCCCCTATGAGTGGCTACACCTTC.

V usage is TRBV13 and J usage is TRBJ1-2; a possible D gene is TRBD1 (6 bases). V was clipped by 4 bases and J by 5 bases, with 11 bases between them. From germline, CDR1 is PRHDT and CDR2 FYEKMQ (reference sequence). CDR3 length equals 13 residues. The CDR3 DNA sequence: TGTGCCAGCAGCTCTCCGGACAGATATGGCTACACCTTC. Amino acid sequence: CASSSPDRYGYTF.

This clonotype was picked up many times. The chain has TRBV5-1 and TRBJ2-1; TRBD2 matches at 8 bases. The V segment lost 4 bases and the J segment 5 bases; nucleotides outside the gene matches: 14. The CDR3 is 17 residues long. Germline CDR1 SGHRS, CDR2 YFSETQ. The CDR3 is CASSRPTGAGVNNEQFF. CDR3 coding DNA: TGCGCCAGCAGCCGCCCCACTGGAGCGGGAGTCAACAATGAGCAGTTCTTC.

At least ten counts were recorded for this clonotype. V usage is TRBV12-3 or TRBV12-4 and J usage is TRBJ2-1; TRBD2 aligns across 11 bases. The CDR3 consists of 19 residues. Trimming cost V 1 base and J 10 bases; bases outside gene matches: 18. CDR3 amino acids: CASSLGFGRASGGKLEQFF. The CDR3, as DNA: TGTGCCAGCAGTTTAGGTTTCGGGAGGGCTAGCGGGGGGAAGCTAGAGCAGTTCTTC.

This clonotype occurred many times. The chain joins TRBV6-1 to TRBJ2-7, with no clear D. The CDR3 is made up of 10 amino acids. Germline-derived CDR1 and CDR2 are MNHNS and SASEGT. V gave up 2 bases and J gave up 4 bases, with 0 bases separating them. The CDR3, as DNA: TGTGCCAGCAGTGAATACGAGCAGTACTTC. Translated: CASSEYEQYF.